A single sample is the source of the 19 T cell receptor beta chains below, sequenced in a study of blood T cell repertoires in COVID-19. TCRdb keeps only in-frame clones here, not all; method: immunoSEQ multiplex PCR. The sample has about 180,000 clones; roughly 88% are singletons. Sequencing was performed on PBMCs or T cells enriched from blood (not recorded which). The receptors stem from a man over 45 who had recovered from COVID-19.

The chain has TRBV11-2 and TRBJ2-7, with 9 bases fitting TRBD1. CDR3 length: 14 residues. Germline V gene data show CDR1 as SGHAT and CDR2 as FQNNGV. V was clipped by 5 bases and J by 4 bases; unmatched bases: 6. DNA of the CDR3: TGTGCCAGCAGCACCGGGACAGGGATGTACGAGCAGTACTTC. Translation gives CASSTGTGMYEQYF.

This chain joins TRBV1 and TRBJ1-2; TRBD1, as called in the table, went unchecked against the DNA. TRBV1 is described as a pseudogene. The CDR3 runs 15 residues. The DNA for the CDR3 is TGCACCAGCAGCCAAGACACAGGGGGGAACTATGGCTACACCTTC. Translating gives CTSSQDTGGNYGYTF.

The chain is built from TRBV7-2 and TRBJ2-5, with D perhaps TRBD1 (7 bases). Germline V CDR1 and CDR2: SGHTA, FQGNSA. V was pared by 5 bases and J by 1 base, with 11 bases between. The CDR3 spans 14 residues. The CDR3 here is CASSRGTVQETQYF. In DNA form, the CDR3 reads TGTGCCAGCAGCCGCGGGACAGTCCAAGAGACCCAGTACTTC.

V and J are TRBV30 and TRBJ1-2; D might be TRBD1 (6 bases). The CDR3 is 12 residues long. Germline CDR1 and CDR2: GTSNPN and SVGIG (reference sequence). Trimming pared 6 bases from V and 11 bases from J, leaving 19 bases between. CDR3 region: CACESVQGRYTF. CDR3 sequence (DNA): TGTGCCTGCGAATCCGTACAGGGACGGTACACCTTC.

The V gene is TRBV30, the J gene TRBJ1-1; the D gene is possibly TRBD1 (6 bases). This CDR3 contains 15 residues. V lost 2 bases to trimming and J lost 1 base, with 14 bases between them. Germline CDR1 GTSNPN, CDR2 SVGIG (reference sequence). The CDR3 here is CAWSTGLLSNTEAFF. In DNA, the CDR3 is TGTGCCTGGAGTACAGGGCTCCTGTCGAACACTGAAGCTTTCTTT.

The rearrangement links TRBV10-1 to TRBJ1-5; D is perhaps TRBD1 (6 bases). Deletions cut 10 bases from V and 0 bases from J, with 22 bases between. Germline lookup yields CDR1 WNHNN and CDR2 SYGVQD (reference sequence). The CDR3 totals 17 residues. The CDR3 DNA follows: TGCGCCATCAAGATCCCAGGGGTTCGAAATAGCAATCAGCCCCAGCATTTT. This sequence encodes CAIKIPGVRNSNQPQHF.

The gene calls are TRBV5-1 and TRBJ2-5, with D maybe TRBD2 (6 bases). Deletions cut 2 bases from V and 5 bases from J, with 22 bases between. The CDR3 sequence is 17 residues long. Per the germline V gene, CDR1 is SGHRS and CDR2 is YFSETQ. The DNA for the CDR3 is TGCGCCAGCAGCTTACCGCAGGGACTCCCGGGGTGGGAGACCCAGTACTTC. The encoded protein is CASSLPQGLPGWETQYF.

This clone occurred once. The rearrangement uses TRBV19 and TRBJ1-4, with TRBD1 identical over 8 bases. This CDR3 region has 14 residues. Germline V CDR1 and CDR2: LNHDA, SQIVND (reference sequence). The junction had 8 bases not matched to a gene; V was cut back by 9 bases and J by 5 bases. For the CDR3, the DNA is TGTGCCAGGACCCCGAGACAGGGGAATGAAAAACTGTTTTTT. As protein: CARTPRQGNEKLFF.

The chain links TRBV12-3 or TRBV12-4 to TRBJ2-7; 8 bases line up with TRBD1. Trimming removed 3 bases from V and 6 bases from J; junction bases left unmatched: 1. The CDR3 consists of 12 residues. CDR3 amino acids: CASSFGTGEQYF. The DNA of the CDR3 is TGTGCCAGCAGTTTCGGGACAGGCGAGCAGTACTTC.

This clone was seen a single time. This chain links TRBV27 with TRBJ2-7, with D tentatively TRBD1 (5 bases). CDR3 length equals 11 residues. The V end lost 6 bases, the J end lost 6 bases, and 9 bases lay between the germline ends. Germline V gene sequence: CDR1 MNHEY, CDR2 SMNVEV (reference sequence). The CDR3 region is CASRSGFEQYF. CDR3 sequence (DNA): TGTGCCAGCAGATCAGGGTTCGAGCAGTACTTC.

The rearrangement uses TRBV29-1 and TRBJ1-4; D ambiguous. CDR1 is SQVTM and CDR2 is ANQGSEA in the germline V gene. Trimming removed 4 bases at V and 7 bases at J, with 10 bases between. The CDR3 contains 12 residues. The CDR3 DNA reads as TGCAGCGTTGTCAGCTCAGGTGAAAAACTGTTTTTT. Translating it yields CSVVSSGEKLFF.

The rearrangement uses TRBV5-1 and TRBJ2-2, with TRBD2 matching over 9 bases. CDR1 is SGHRS and CDR2 is YFSETQ in the germline V gene. V lost 2 bases to trimming and J lost 0 bases; unmatched junction nucleotides: 5. The CDR3 has 17 amino acids. DNA for the CDR3: TGCGCCAGCAGCTTCCCCCTAGCGGGATCGAACACCGGGGAGCTGTTTTTT. Amino acids: CASSFPLAGSNTGELFF.

The chain links TRBV29-1 to TRBJ1-1, with D tentatively TRBD1 (5 bases). CDR3 length equals 14 residues. CDR1 is SQVTM and CDR2 is ANQGSEA in the germline V gene. The V gene lost 3 bases and the J gene lost 5 bases, with 16 bases spanning the gap. This CDR3 reads CSVDGAALRTEAFF. The CDR3, as DNA: TGCAGCGTTGATGGGGCAGCATTGAGGACTGAAGCTTTCTTT.

This sequence joins TRBV27 and TRBJ2-7; 8 positions match TRBD1. Germline CDR1 and CDR2: MNHEY and SMNVEV (reference sequence). The V gene end was trimmed by 0 bases and the J gene end by 6 bases; junction bases not matched to a gene: 7. The CDR3 extends over 15 amino acids. CDR3 sequence reads: CASSLSLTGASEQYF. CDR3 DNA sequence: TGTGCCAGCAGTTTATCTTTGACAGGGGCTAGCGAGCAGTACTTC.

The chain recombines TRBV19 with TRBJ1-2; 7 nucleotides align to TRBD1. This CDR3 has 14 residues. V gave up 8 bases and J gave up 4 bases; unmatched junction bases: 10. Germline assignment: CDR1 LNHDA and CDR2 SQIVND (reference sequence). The CDR3 coding sequence is TGTGCCAGTGCCGGGAACAGGGGAGGCTATGGCTACACCTTC. Its protein product is CASAGNRGGYGYTF.

As to this clone: This same CDR3 is encoded by further DNA sequences in the sample. This chain connects TRBV3-1 (or the pseudogene TRBV3-2) to TRBJ1-1; D is uncertain. Looked up from germline, CDR1 is LGHDT and CDR2 is YNNKEL (reference sequence). This CDR3 comprises 14 residues. V was cut by 1 base and J by 1 base, with 7 bases left in between. CDR3 protein: CASSQVTGNTEAFF. The DNA for the CDR3 is TGTGCCAGCAGCCAAGTTACGGGGAACACTGAAGCTTTCTTT.

The J gene is TRBJ2-2, the V gene TRBV5-1, with 7 bases identical to TRBD1. The germline V gene has CDR1 SGHRS and CDR2 YFSETQ. The CDR3 extends over 13 amino acids. J was trimmed by 7 bases and V by 4 bases; bases with no gene match: 4. In DNA form, the CDR3 reads TGCGCCAGCAGCGGTCAGGGGGACGGGGAGCTGTTTTTT. It translates to CASSGQGDGELFF.

The CDR3 here is CASSSPDRGLPSGANVLTF. The CDR3 DNA follows: TGTGCCAGTAGTAGCCCCGACAGGGGGCTCCCCTCTGGGGCCAACGTCCTGACTTTC. V and J are TRBV19 and TRBJ2-6; 10 bases are a match to TRBD1. Germline V lookup: CDR1 LNHDA, CDR2 SQIVND (reference sequence). The J segment lost 0 bases and the V segment lost 4 bases, leaving 9 bases of the junction unmatched. CDR3 size: 19 residues.

J is TRBJ2-7 and V is TRBV6-5; D ambiguous. The germline V gene encodes CDR1 MNHEY and CDR2 SVGAGI. V gave up 2 bases and J gave up 3 bases, with 8 bases separating them. This CDR3 is built from 13 residues. The CDR3 DNA reads TGTGCCAGCAGTTACAGGCAGCGCTACGAGCAGTACTTC. Protein: CASSYRQRYEQYF.